Detailed here is one T cell receptor beta chain. Its matching antigen is unknown. This record comes from a study of T cell clonotyping in hematopoietic cell transplantation. TCRdb keeps only in-frame clones here, not all; method: immunoSEQ multiplex PCR. The table includes 25,000 to 35,000 clones, 90% to 96% detected once. Study-level findings and limits: Few recipient clonotypes overlapped donors; over 95% were de novo at given depth. Without cell sorting, CD4 versus CD8 contributions remain unresolved. After transplant, recipient diversity fell while pathologically expanded clonotypes grew through day 180. Higher Inverse Simpson Index values in graft donor and pretransplant recipient predicted broader posttransplant TCR diversity.

The sequence came from a man aged 45 to 65 in good health. Some clones in this sample may be carry-over from other donors' samples. The sample was peripheral blood mononuclear cells.

CDR3: CASIAGASTEAFF. The CDR3, as DNA: TGTGCCAGCATTGCTGGGGCGAGCACTGAAGCTTTCTTT. V gene TRBV28 combines with J gene TRBJ1-1; D is possibly TRBD1 (5 bases). V lost 7 bases and J 4 bases, leaving 13 bases between the germline ends. Germline values: CDR1 MDHEN, CDR2 SYDVKM. The CDR3 spans 13 residues.